A selection of T cell receptor beta chains follows, all from one sample in a study of cytomegalovirus exposure and HLA in healthy donors. The data were produced by immunoSEQ multiplex PCR, yet TCRdb's version contains in-frame clones alone and is incomplete. Seen here are about 97,000 clones, roughly 73% observed once, and the top ten hold roughly 3.5%. Sequencing input: PBMCs. These receptors were collected from a man aged 35 to 55 in good health and CMV-seronegative. CDR3s include the opening cysteine and the closing phenylalanine or tryptophan. Clone sizes are given selectively: once, few, many, or a class where the clone is expanded.

j_call v_call clone_size cdr3_aa
TRBJ2-7 TRBV4-1 NA CASSQVETHYEQYF
TRBJ1-1 TRBV5-1 few CASSGMRDGDTEAFF
TRBJ1-1 TRBV11-2 NA CASSLGYRVVTEAFF
TRBJ2-1 TRBV27 few CASTLTGTGTFEQFF
TRBJ2-5 TRBV15 NA CATGGAGETQYF
TRBJ1-6 TRBV27 NA CASRLGSGGYNSPLHF
TRBJ2-3 TRBV5-1 NA CASRQYRGTDTQYF
TRBJ2-7 TRBV2 medium-sized CASSVNPTGPFVF
TRBJ2-6 TRBV4-1 NA CASSQPRLAETRPGANVLTF
TRBJ2-1 TRBV5-1 NA CASYQGGAINEQFF
TRBJ2-5 TRBV2 NA CASRKEVGRQETQYF
TRBJ2-7 TRBV2 NA CASSDPGFGLREQYF
TRBJ2-7 TRBV27 NA CASSLSGGGASYEQYF
TRBJ1-2 TRBV27 NA CASSVTGGAGGYTF